This T cell receptor (beta chain) is drawn from a study of cytomegalovirus exposure and HLA in healthy donors. Study results and caveats: In a later analysis, TCR association rates varied by HLA locus: DRB1 most, HLA-C fewest.

The V gene's germline CDR1 is LNHNV and CDR2 YYDKDF (reference sequence). There are 13 residues in the CDR3. V lost 0 bases and J 5 bases, leaving 5 bases between the germline ends. The PCR employed 60 Vbeta primers together with 13 Jbeta primers. Data came from immunoSEQ multiplex PCR; TCRdb stores just in-frame clones and leaves some out. The sample lists about 87,000 clones, about 68% occurring once. Worth noting for this clone: Antigen specificity is unknown.

The sample comprised PBMCs. The chain employs TRBV15 and TRBJ1-3; D is undetermined. This receptor was identified in a man aged 30 to 39 in good health and CMV-seropositive. In nucleotides, the CDR3 is TGTGCCACCAGCAGAGAACAGAGAAACACCATATATTTT. Protein: CATSREQRNTIYF.